The 23 T cell receptor beta chains listed next were all sequenced from one sample in a study of identical twins. TCRdb reprocessed the 5' RACE reads via MiXCR and lists one record per CDR3 protein. Here the sample spans 450,000 to 500,000 distinct CDR3 sequences, roughly an eighth being singletons. This sample also belongs to another study, concerning yellow fever vaccine responses in identical twins.

The sequencing sample was made of CD4+ T cells sorted from blood. These receptor sequences come from a woman aged 18-30 years in good health.

The chain links TRBV4-1 to TRBJ2-1; 11 bases align to TRBD1. CDR3 length equals 16 residues. Germline CDR1 reads MGHRA; CDR2 reads YSYEKL. After removal of 3 bases from V and 6 bases from J, the junction contained 7 bases not matched to a gene. In DNA, the CDR3 is TGCGCCAGCAGCCAGACGGGACAGGGGGTCGGCAATGAGCAGTTCTTC. Protein product: CASSQTGQGVGNEQFF.

The table lists this clonotype with a few counts. The chain carries TRBV5-1 and TRBJ2-2; TRBD2 matches 7 bases. Per the germline V gene, CDR1 is SGHRS and CDR2 is YFSETQ. This CDR3 spans 14 amino acids. Losses at the gene ends were 1 base for V and 7 bases for J; bases not matched to a gene: 4. The chain's CDR3 is CASSLREEVGELFF. The CDR3 DNA follows: TGCGCCAGCAGCTTGCGGGAGGAGGTCGGGGAGCTGTTTTTT.

This clonotype occurred a few times. The rearrangement joins TRBV7-9 to TRBJ1-6; 7 bases are shared with TRBD1. The V and J ends lost 7 bases and 7 bases, in that order; junction bases with no gene match: 7. There are 14 residues in the CDR3. CDR1 is SEHNR, CDR2 FQNEAQ, per germline (reference sequence). The CDR3 is CASTRAGGNSPLHF. CDR3 nucleotides: TGTGCCAGCACCCGGGCAGGGGGGAATTCACCCCTCCACTTT. The variable domain in full, completed from reference TRBV7-9 and TRBJ1-6, reads DTGVSQNPRHKITKRGQNVTFRCDPISEHNRLYWYRQTLGQGPEFLTYFQNEAQLEKSRLLSDRFSAERPKGSFSTLEIQRTEQGDSAMYLCASTRAGGNSPLHFGNGTRLTVT.

This clonotype has only a few counts. The rearrangement links TRBV7-2 to TRBJ1-5; 9 bases are shared with TRBD1. Germline CDR1 is SGHTA and CDR2 is FQGNSA. Unmatched junction bases numbered 3, after V lost 0 bases and J lost 0 bases. This CDR3 is built from 17 residues. The CDR3: CASSLASTGGSNQPQHF. The CDR3 DNA follows: TGTGCCAGCAGCTTAGCGTCGACAGGGGGTAGCAATCAGCCCCAGCATTTT.

The chain recombines TRBV20-1 with TRBJ2-2, with TRBD2 as a possible D gene (6 bases). The CDR3 spans 15 residues. With 0 bases removed from V and 3 bases from J, the gap between germline ends came to 11 bases. Germline CDR1 is DFQATT and CDR2 is SNEGSKA (reference sequence). The DNA of the CDR3 is TGCAGTGCTAGAGATTCGGGAGTTGACACCGGGGAGCTGTTTTTT. Its translation is CSARDSGVDTGELFF.

The chain joins TRBV19 to TRBJ2-7; TRBD2 matches 7 bases. Germline V lookup: CDR1 LNHDA, CDR2 SQIVND (reference sequence). The junction had 10 bases not matched to a gene; V was cut back by 5 bases and J by 6 bases. This CDR3 is built from 14 residues. CDR3 bases: TGTGCCAGTAGTCAGCCGACTAGCTTCAGCGAGCAGTACTTC. Its protein is CASSQPTSFSEQYF.

This clonotype turned up a few times. The gene calls are TRBV11-2 and TRBJ2-1; 7 positions agree with TRBD1. J was trimmed by 13 bases and V by 6 bases; bases with no gene match: 12. This CDR3 contains 13 residues. The germline V gene encodes CDR1 SGHAT and CDR2 FQNNGV. CDR3 nucleotides: TGTGCCAGCAGTCCGGCCCGGGCAGGGGGACAGTTCTTC. The encoded protein is CASSPARAGGQFF. The full variable domain, with the rest looked up from reference TRBV11-2 and TRBJ2-1, is EAGVAQSPRYKIIEKRQSVAFWCNPISGHATLYWYQQILGQGPKLLIQFQNNGVVDDSQLPKDRFSAERLKGVDSTLKIQPAKLEDSAVYLCASSPARAGGQFFGPGTRLTVL.

Many counts were recorded for this clonotype. V usage is TRBV3-1 and J usage is TRBJ2-1; D is uncertain. Germline-derived CDR1 and CDR2 are LGHDT and YNNKEL (reference sequence). With 0 bases removed from V and 0 bases from J, the gap between germline ends came to 9 bases. This CDR3 is built from 16 residues. The CDR3 nucleotides read TGTGCCAGCAGCCAAGATCGTAGCCCCTCCTACAATGAGCAGTTCTTC. This gives the protein CASSQDRSPSYNEQFF.

This clonotype has more than one count but fewer than ten. CDR3 DNA sequence: TGTGCCAGCAGCTTAGTACGGGGTTTTGAAGCTTTCTTT. Translation gives CASSLVRGFEAFF. This rearrangement joins TRBV7-2 to TRBJ1-1, with no clear D. Deletions cut 1 base from V and 7 bases from J, with 10 bases between. In germline, CDR1 is SGHTA, CDR2 FQGNSA. This CDR3 spans 13 amino acids.

This clonotype came up a few times. This chain links TRBV5-1 with TRBJ2-5; either TRBD1 or TRBD2 may supply D (6 bases each). CDR3 size: 16 residues. Trimming cost V 3 bases and J 0 bases, with 15 bases left between them. CDR1 is SGHRS and CDR2 is YFSETQ in the germline V gene. The CDR3 protein is CASSWGARRYQETQYF. CDR3 bases: TGCGCCAGCAGCTGGGGGGCCCGCCGGTACCAAGAGACCCAGTACTTC.

This clonotype was counted between two and nine times. This rearrangement joins TRBV28 to TRBJ1-5; TRBD1 matches at 7 bases. The CDR3 has 14 amino acids. The germline V gene encodes CDR1 MDHEN and CDR2 SYDVKM. V lost 8 bases, J lost 0 bases, and 4 bases stayed unmatched. The CDR3 loop is CASGGTVSNQPQHF. The CDR3 bases are TGTGCCAGCGGGGGGACAGTTAGCAATCAGCCCCAGCATTTT.

There are many counts of this clonotype. This chain links TRBV5-1 with TRBJ1-1, with no clear D. The CDR3 runs to 14 residues. Per the germline V gene, CDR1 is SGHRS and CDR2 is YFSETQ. The germline V and J ends were trimmed by 9 bases and 4 bases, with 19 bases remaining between them. The CDR3 nucleotides are TGCGCCACCGCCCTTTCGGGGTTGGGCACTGAAGCTTTCTTT. Translating gives CATALSGLGTEAFF.

This clonotype was counted ten times or more. The chain couples TRBV6-2 or TRBV6-3 to TRBJ2-7; D is undetermined. CDR1 MNHEY and CDR2 SVGEGT come from the germline V gene. Trimming took off 0 bases at V and 4 bases at J, with 4 bases between the two ends. This CDR3 has 12 residues. CDR3 DNA sequence: TGTGCCAGCAGTTACTCGACATACGAGCAGTACTTC. Amino acid sequence: CASSYSTYEQYF.

The J gene is TRBJ2-4, the V gene TRBV6-2 or TRBV6-3; D ambiguous. Trimming removed 6 bases at V and 1 base at J, with 19 bases between. The CDR3 loop spans 17 amino acids. Germline CDR1 reads MNHEY; CDR2 reads SVGEGT. CDR3 DNA: TGTGCCAGCAGGGATCGACGAGCCCAAGCGGCCAAAAACATTCAGTACTTC. Translation gives CASRDRRAQAAKNIQYF.

The chain couples TRBV5-1 to TRBJ2-1; D might be TRBD1 (5 bases). Per the germline V gene, CDR1 is SGHRS and CDR2 is YFSETQ. The germline V and J ends were trimmed by 3 bases and 8 bases, with 15 bases remaining between them. The CDR3 contains 14 residues. The chain's CDR3 is CASSSNPQEHEQFF. In nucleotides, the CDR3 is TGCGCCAGCAGCTCGAATCCACAGGAACATGAGCAGTTCTTC.

The chain uses TRBV20-1 and TRBJ1-2, with 10 bases matching TRBD1. Germline trimming cut 4 bases from V and 4 bases from J; bases unmatched to any gene: 9. The CDR3 covers 15 residues. Germline-derived CDR1 and CDR2 are DFQATT and SNEGSKA (reference sequence). The CDR3 reads CSATRDRGPSYGYTF. Written as DNA, the CDR3 is TGCAGTGCTACGAGAGACAGGGGGCCCAGCTATGGCTACACCTTC.

The table lists this clonotype with a few counts. The chain uses TRBV19 and TRBJ1-2; a weak D match, TRBD1 (6 bases). Deletions cut 3 bases from V and 8 bases from J, with 19 bases between. Per the germline V gene, CDR1 is LNHDA and CDR2 is SQIVND (reference sequence). The CDR3 is 15 amino acids. CDR3 DNA sequence: TGTGCCAGTAGTATGGCCGGGTCGATCAGGGGCGGCTACACCTTC. It codes for CASSMAGSIRGGYTF.

This clonotype has a handful of counts. This chain connects TRBV7-8 to TRBJ2-3; 7 nucleotides agree with TRBD1. The CDR3 has 15 residues. V lost 5 bases to trimming and J lost 3 bases; unmatched junction nucleotides: 8. CDR1 SGHVS and CDR2 FQNEAQ come from the germline V gene. The CDR3 DNA is TGTGCCAGCAGCGTAACAGGGGTGGGGACAGATACGCAGTATTTT. Protein: CASSVTGVGTDTQYF. The full variable domain, its missing parts supplied by reference TRBV7-8 and TRBJ2-3, is GAGVSQSPRYKVAKRGQDVALRCDPISGHVSLFWYQQALGQGPEFLTYFQNEAQLDKSGLPSDRFFAERPEGSVSTLKIQRTQQEDSAVYLCASSVTGVGTDTQYFGPGTRLTVL.

The chain joins TRBV7-8 to TRBJ2-1; TRBD2 matches at 7 bases. The CDR3 is 16 residues long. V shed 7 bases and J 7 bases; nucleotides not matched to a gene: 16. The V gene's germline CDR1 is SGHVS and CDR2 FQNEAQ. The CDR3 protein is CASILGLTSAGNEQFF. The CDR3 coding sequence is TGTGCCAGCATCTTGGGGCTCACTAGCGCGGGTAATGAGCAGTTCTTC.

V usage is TRBV6-5 and J usage is TRBJ2-5; D may be TRBD2 (6 bases). CDR3 length: 16 amino acids. Trimming stripped 0 bases from V and 2 bases from J, with 13 bases between. The germline CDR1 and CDR2 sequences are MNHEY and SVGAGI. CDR3 region: CASSYSVGAGQETQYF. The CDR3 DNA sequence: TGTGCCAGCAGTTACTCGGTTGGGGCGGGACAAGAGACCCAGTACTTC.

This CDR3 is CSARVVWQFF. CDR3 DNA: TGCAGTGCTAGAGTGGTGTGGCAGTTCTTC. The chain recombines TRBV20-1 with TRBJ2-1; D gene uncertain. The V end lost 1 base, the J end lost 12 bases, and 7 bases lay between the germline ends. The germline V gene encodes CDR1 DFQATT and CDR2 SNEGSKA (reference sequence). This CDR3 is 10 amino acids long.

This clonotype was detected many times. The J gene is TRBJ1-2, the V gene TRBV20-1, with a tentative D call TRBD1 (5 bases). The CDR3 sequence is 14 residues long. Germline V gene data show CDR1 as DFQATT and CDR2 as SNEGSKA (reference sequence). The V end was cut by 5 bases, the J end by 0 bases, with 13 bases between. The DNA for the CDR3 is TGCAGTGCTGCCCAAAGGGGAACTAACTATGGCTACACCTTC. It is translated as CSAAQRGTNYGYTF.

In this sample, this clonotype turned up many times. The gene calls are TRBV5-1 and TRBJ2-7, with D perhaps assigned TRBD1 or TRBD2 (5 bases each). The CDR3 runs 14 residues. CDR1 SGHRS and CDR2 YFSETQ come from the germline V gene. The V and J ends lost 3 bases and 5 bases respectively, with 15 bases between them. DNA for the CDR3: TGCGCCAGCAGCTGGGGACCCGACGGGAACGAGCAGTACTTC. Protein sequence: CASSWGPDGNEQYF.